This is a list of T cell receptor beta chains from one sample in a study of T cells after yellow fever vaccination. TCRdb used MiXCR to reprocess the 5' RACE reads, holding one entry per CDR3 protein. In the table there are 60,000 to 85,000 distinct CDR3 sequences, more than 5.5% of which are singletons. The starting material was CD8+ T cells sorted from PBMCs, obtained about 5 days after the first yellow fever vaccination. All receptors derive from a man between 18 and 35 years old who received the YFV17D yellow fever vaccine. CDR3s include the opening cysteine and the closing phenylalanine or tryptophan. The D gene is left open where the match is weak. Only some rows state a clone size, as once, few, many or a class for expanded clones.

abundance	d_gene	j_gene	v_gene	CDR3nt	CDR3aa
.	.	TRBJ1-4	TRBV25-1	TGTGCCAGCAGTGCAGTTGCAACAACTAATGAAAAACTGTTTTTT	CASSAVATTNEKLFF
.	.	TRBJ1-2	TRBV12-3/TRBV12-4	TGTGCCAGCAGTTTGGCGGCTAACTATGGCTACACCTTC	CASSLAANYGYTF
many	.	TRBJ2-3	TRBV15	TGTGCCACCAGCGTACGACTTCGTCTCACAGATACGCAGTATTTT	CATSVRLRLTDTQYF
.	.	TRBJ2-3	TRBV7-6	TGTGCCAGCAGCTTAGCTGGGGGCGACACAGATACGCAGTATTTT	CASSLAGGDTDTQYF
many	TRBD2	TRBJ2-1	TRBV28	TGTGCCAGCAGTTCCCCTCGCGGTGGGGGGGAAACCTACAATGAGCAGTTCTTC	CASSSPRGGGETYNEQFF
few	.	TRBJ1-2	TRBV7-2	TGTGCCAGCAGCTTAAATCTGGGGACCTATGGCTACACCTTC	CASSLNLGTYGYTF
.	.	TRBJ1-5	TRBV12-3/TRBV12-4	TGTGCCAGCAGTTTAGCCGCTGCGAATCAGCCCCAGCATTTT	CASSLAAANQPQHF
many	.	TRBJ2-1	TRBV7-7	TGTGCTAGCAGCCTAACAGGGAATGAGCAGTTCTTC	CASSLTGNEQFF
.	TRBD2	TRBJ2-1	TRBV6-1	TGTGCCAGCGGTCGAGTTATTCGGACTAGCGGGGATCCCGATGAGCAGTTCTTC	CASGRVIRTSGDPDEQFF
many	TRBD2	TRBJ2-3	TRBV4-3	TGCGCCAGCAGCCAAGAGGGGGGGAGCACAGATACGCAGTATTTT	CASSQEGGSTDTQYF
.	.	TRBJ1-5	TRBV6-5	TGTGCCAGCAGTTACTTTAAAGGCCAGCCCCAGCATTTT	CASSYFKGQPQHF
many	TRBD1	TRBJ2-7	TRBV10-3	TGTGCCATCAGTAGACAGGGTGCCTACGAGCAGTACTTC	CAISRQGAYEQYF
many	.	TRBJ1-3	TRBV7-6	TGTGCCAGCAGCCCCCGGGGGGGGACACCCGTAACAAACACCATATATTTT	CASSPRGGTPVTNTIYF
.	TRBD1	TRBJ2-7	TRBV9	TGTGCCAGCAGCGTGGGACAGGAGTCCTACGAGCAGTACTTC	CASSVGQESYEQYF
few	TRBD1	TRBJ2-1	TRBV19	TGTGCCAGCTCCACAGGGGGGCCCTTGGATGAGCAGTTCTTC	CASSTGGPLDEQFF
.	TRBD1	TRBJ2-1	TRBV25-1	TGTACCAGCAGTGAATCCCTACAGGGGGGTACTGAGCAGTTCTTC	CTSSESLQGGTEQFF
many	TRBD2	TRBJ2-3	TRBV20-1	TGCAGTGCTAGGGGGACTAGCGGGGGGGGCACAGATACGCAGTATTTT	CSARGTSGGGTDTQYF
few	.	TRBJ2-5	TRBV12-3/TRBV12-4	TGTGCCAGCAGTTTGTATCCCCAAGAGACCCAGTACTTC	CASSLYPQETQYF
many	.	TRBJ1-6	TRBV27	TGTGCCAGCAGTACCCTGACTCAGGCCGGCGGTAATTCACCCCTCCACTTT	CASSTLTQAGGNSPLHF
few	TRBD2	TRBJ2-3	TRBV13	TGTGCCAGCAGCTTCGGGACTAGCGGGGGGGGTAGCACAGATACGCAGTATTTT	CASSFGTSGGGSTDTQYF
many	.	TRBJ2-3	TRBV3-1	TGTGCCAGCAGCCAGGCTAGTTCCACAGATACGCAGTATTTT	CASSQASSTDTQYF
many	.	TRBJ1-5	TRBV7-6	TGTGCCAGCAGCCAACAGGCAGGCAATCAGCCCCAGCATTTT	CASSQQAGNQPQHF
.	.	TRBJ2-3	TRBV4-3	TGCGCCAGCAGCCAAGACGATGAGGTGGCAGATACGCAGTATTTT	CASSQDDEVADTQYF
many	.	TRBJ2-1	TRBV5-1	TGCGCCAGCAGCCTACAGGGAAATGAGCAGTTCTTC	CASSLQGNEQFF
few	.	TRBJ1-6	TRBV19	TGTGCCAGTAGTCCCAGGGTCTATAATTCACCCCTCCACTTT	CASSPRVYNSPLHF
few	.	TRBJ2-3	TRBV29-1	TGCAGCGTTGAAGGGGGGTCTAGCACAGATACGCAGTATTTT	CSVEGGSSTDTQYF
few	TRBD2	TRBJ2-1	TRBV12-3/TRBV12-4	TGTGCCAGCAGCGGACTAGCGGGTTTGTCCTACAATGAGCAGTTCTTC	CASSGLAGLSYNEQFF
.	TRBD1	TRBJ2-4	TRBV7-9	TGTGCCAGCATGCGACAGGGAGTGAACATTCAGTACTTC	CASMRQGVNIQYF
.	TRBD2	TRBJ2-2	TRBV6-4	TGTGCCAGCAGTGACTCTGCCGGGGGGGCCGGTACCGGGGAGCTGTTTTTT	CASSDSAGGAGTGELFF
many	.	TRBJ1-1	TRBV20-1	TGCAGTGCTTCCGCTTCCGCCAAGAACACTGAAGCTTTCTTT	CSASASAKNTEAFF
.	.	TRBJ2-1	TRBV5-6	TGTGCCAGCGGCCCCGAGCGCCGGCACAATGAGCAGTTCTTC	CASGPERRHNEQFF
few	.	TRBJ2-1	TRBV6-1	TGTGCCAGCAGACCGGAGGGGGCGGGTGGCGATGGCGAGCAGTTCTTC	CASRPEGAGGDGEQFF
few	.	TRBJ2-1	TRBV7-2	TGTGCCAGCAGCTTTATGGGGGGAGGAAATGAGCAGTTCTTC	CASSFMGGGNEQFF
.	TRBD1	TRBJ2-4	TRBV6-1	TGTGCCAGCAGCCGTGACAGGGATGGTGTAGCCAAAAACATTCAGTACTTC	CASSRDRDGVAKNIQYF
few	.	TRBJ2-7	TRBV15	TGTGCCACCAGCAGAGAGTTCGGACCAACCTACGAGCAGTACTTC	CATSREFGPTYEQYF
once	.	TRBJ2-1	TRBV12-5	TGTGCTAGTGGCTCTCGGTACAATGAGCAGTTCTTC	CASGSRYNEQFF
many	.	TRBJ2-6	TRBV21-1	TGTGCCAGCAGCACTACTCCTTCTGGGGCCAACGTCCTGACTTTC	CASSTTPSGANVLTF
few	TRBD2	TRBJ2-1	TRBV10-2	TGCGCCAGCAGACCTAGCGGGGGGGAGCAGTTCTTC	CASRPSGGEQFF
many	.	TRBJ2-5	TRBV7-2	TGTGCCAGCAGCTTAGATTCGGGCATCCAAGAGACCCAGTACTTC	CASSLDSGIQETQYF
.	.	TRBJ2-1	TRBV2	TGTGCCAGCAGCCCACTAGGAGAGGAGAGCTCCTACAATGAGCAGTTCTTC	CASSPLGEESSYNEQFF
.	TRBD1	TRBJ1-5	TRBV5-5	TGTGCCAGCAGCTTGGCGTCAGGGGGTGGCAATCAGCCCCAGCATTTT	CASSLASGGGNQPQHF
many	.	TRBJ2-3	TRBV7-2	TGTGCCAGCAGCCCCCCGAGCGCCTCAGATACGCAGTATTTT	CASSPPSASDTQYF
few	TRBD2	TRBJ2-7	TRBV14	TGTGCCAGCAGCCAAGGTCCTGAACTAGCGGGGGCTTGGGACGAGCAGTACTTC	CASSQGPELAGAWDEQYF
few	.	TRBJ2-3	TRBV6-4	TGTGCCAGCAGTGACAACGTTGCTAGCATGGCAGATACGCAGTATTTT	CASSDNVASMADTQYF
.	.	TRBJ2-1	TRBV29-1	TGCAGCGCAATACAGGCTTCCTACAATGAGCAGTTCTTC	CSAIQASYNEQFF
many	.	TRBJ2-1	TRBV10-3	TGTGCCACGGTTGGGGGGTGGAATGAGCAGTTCTTC	CATVGGWNEQFF
many	.	TRBJ2-2	TRBV4-1	TGCGCCAGCAGCCAAGTGCTTAAGGGCTCCGGGGAGCTGTTTTTT	CASSQVLKGSGELFF
few	.	TRBJ1-4	TRBV4-3	TGCGCCAGCAGCCACGCCTTACGGGGTAATGAAAAACTGTTTTTT	CASSHALRGNEKLFF
few	TRBD1	TRBJ1-2	TRBV24-1	TGTGCCACCAGTGATGGCGGGACAGGGGGTACTAACTATGGCTACACCTTC	CATSDGGTGGTNYGYTF
few	.	TRBJ2-2	TRBV4-1	TGCGCCAGCAGCCAAGTGGGGGCCAGCGGGGAGCTGTTTTTT	CASSQVGASGELFF
many	.	TRBJ1-1	TRBV5-1	TGCGCCAGCAGCTCGACAACTGAAGCTTTCTTT	CASSSTTEAFF
.	TRBD1	TRBJ2-3	TRBV13	TGTGCCAGCAGCTTCCGGGACAGGGAAATAGATACGCAGTATTTT	CASSFRDREIDTQYF
many	.	TRBJ2-3	TRBV4-3	TGCGCCAGCAGCCAAGGGAGGGGCTCCCTGTCCGATACGCAGTATTTT	CASSQGRGSLSDTQYF